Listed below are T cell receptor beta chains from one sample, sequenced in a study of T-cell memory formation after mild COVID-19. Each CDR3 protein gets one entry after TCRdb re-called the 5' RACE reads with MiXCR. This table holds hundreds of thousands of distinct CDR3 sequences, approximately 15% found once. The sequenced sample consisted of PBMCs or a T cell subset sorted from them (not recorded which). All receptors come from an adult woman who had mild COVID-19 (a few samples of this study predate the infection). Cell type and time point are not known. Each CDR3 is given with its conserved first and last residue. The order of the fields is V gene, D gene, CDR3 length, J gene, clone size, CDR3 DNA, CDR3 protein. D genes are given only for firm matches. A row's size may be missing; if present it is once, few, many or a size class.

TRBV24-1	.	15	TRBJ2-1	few	TGTGCCACCAGTGATCAAGGCGGCAGGGTCGATGAGCAGTTCTTC	CATSDQGGRVDEQFF
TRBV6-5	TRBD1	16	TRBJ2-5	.	TGTGCCAGCAGTCCTGGGCCGGGACAGGGCGCAGAGACCCAGTACTTC	CASSPGPGQGAETQYF
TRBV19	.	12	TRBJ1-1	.	TGTGCCAGTAAGGCAGGGCTCACTGAAGCTTTCTTT	CASKAGLTEAFF
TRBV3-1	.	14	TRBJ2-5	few	TGTGCCAGCAGCCAACCGAACAGGGAAGAGACCCAGTACTTC	CASSQPNREETQYF
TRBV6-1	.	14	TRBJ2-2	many	TGTGCCAGCAGTGGGGAAGTGAACACCGGGGAGCTGTTTTTT	CASSGEVNTGELFF
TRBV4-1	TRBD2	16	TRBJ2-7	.	TGCGCCAGCAGCCAAGTGCTGGCTAGCGGACCCTACGAGCAGTACTTC	CASSQVLASGPYEQYF
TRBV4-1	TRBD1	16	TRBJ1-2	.	TGCGCCAGCAGCACTGTCGGGACAGCACCGAACTATGGCTACACCTTC	CASSTVGTAPNYGYTF
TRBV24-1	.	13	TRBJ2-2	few	TGTGCCACCAGTCAGTCCAACACCGGGGAGCTGTTTTTT	CATSQSNTGELFF
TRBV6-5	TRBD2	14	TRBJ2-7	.	TGTGCCAGCAGTTCGGGACTAGCGGCCTCCGAGCAGTACTTC	CASSSGLAASEQYF
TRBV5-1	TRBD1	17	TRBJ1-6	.	TGCGCCAGCAGCGCCACAGGGGGCCGGGATGTGGATTCACCCCTCCACTTT	CASSATGGRDVDSPLHF
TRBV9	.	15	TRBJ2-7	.	TGTGCCAGCAGCGGTCCTGACGGGGGTCTGGGCGAGCAGTACTTC	CASSGPDGGLGEQYF
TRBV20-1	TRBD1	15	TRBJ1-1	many	TGCAGTGCTAGAGAACAGGGGGCCTTGGACACTGAAGCTTTCTTT	CSAREQGALDTEAFF
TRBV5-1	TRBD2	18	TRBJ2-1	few	TGCGCCAGCGGATACCGACTAGCGGGGGGACCTCAATACAATGAGCAGTTCTTC	CASGYRLAGGPQYNEQFF
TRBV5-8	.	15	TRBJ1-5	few	TGTGCCAGCAGCTTGGCGCAGGGTAAGGTCTCGCCCCAGCATTTT	CASSLAQGKVSPQHF
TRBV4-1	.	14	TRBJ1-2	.	TGCGCCAGCAGCCAACCGGGCCATAACTATGGCTACACCTTC	CASSQPGHNYGYTF
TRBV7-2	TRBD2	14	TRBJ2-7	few	TGTGCCAGCAGCCGTACCGGGACTAGCGGCGAGCAGTACTTC	CASSRTGTSGEQYF
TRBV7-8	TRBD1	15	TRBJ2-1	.	TGTGCCAGCAGCTGGGGGACAGGGAGCTACAATGAGCAGTTCTTC	CASSWGTGSYNEQFF
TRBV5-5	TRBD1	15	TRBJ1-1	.	TGTGCCAGCAGCTCGACAGGGGCAAAGAACACTGAAGCTTTCTTT	CASSSTGAKNTEAFF
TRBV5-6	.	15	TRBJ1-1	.	TGTGCCAGCAGCTTGATGGCGGGGGCGAACACTGAAGCTTTCTTT	CASSLMAGANTEAFF
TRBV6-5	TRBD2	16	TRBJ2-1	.	TGTGCCAGCAGACTAAGACTAGCGGGAGTCCACAATGAGCAGTTCTTC	CASRLRLAGVHNEQFF
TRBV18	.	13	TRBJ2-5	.	TGTGCCAGCTCACCTCAGACAGGCCAGACCCAGTACTTC	CASSPQTGQTQYF
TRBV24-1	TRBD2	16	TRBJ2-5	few	TGTGCCACCAGTGATCATATGACTAGCGGGAAAGGGGCCCAGTACTTC	CATSDHMTSGKGAQYF
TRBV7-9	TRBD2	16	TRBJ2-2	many	TGTGCCAGCAGCTTCGGACTAGCGGGAGGTACCGGGGAGCTGTTTTTT	CASSFGLAGGTGELFF
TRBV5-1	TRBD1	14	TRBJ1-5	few	TGCGCCAGCAGCTCATCCCAGGGGGCTCAGCCCCAGCATTTT	CASSSSQGAQPQHF
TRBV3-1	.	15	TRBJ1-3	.	TGTGCCAGCAGCTCGAGGATTCGCTCTGGAAACACCATATATTTT	CASSSRIRSGNTIYF
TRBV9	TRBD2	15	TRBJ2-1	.	TGTGCCAGCAGCCCCGGGGGGAGGGCCACCGATGAGCAGTTCTTC	CASSPGGRATDEQFF
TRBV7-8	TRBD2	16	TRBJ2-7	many	TGTGCCAGCAGCTTAGTTGGGACTAGCGGTTCCTACGAGCAGTACTTC	CASSLVGTSGSYEQYF
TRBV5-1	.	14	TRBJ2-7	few	TGCGCCAGCAGCCTCCAGGTACTCGCCCACGAGCAGTACTTC	CASSLQVLAHEQYF
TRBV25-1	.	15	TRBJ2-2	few	TGTGCCAGCAGTGCAACAGGGTGGAACACCGGGGAGCTGTTTTTT	CASSATGWNTGELFF
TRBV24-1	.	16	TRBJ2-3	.	TGTGCCACCAGTGACGGCCGGACCCCGGCGGGGGATACGCAGTATTTT	CATSDGRTPAGDTQYF
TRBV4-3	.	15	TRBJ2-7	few	TGCGCCAGCAGCCGAACCGGGACCGACACCTACGAGCAGTACTTC	CASSRTGTDTYEQYF
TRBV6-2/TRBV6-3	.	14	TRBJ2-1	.	TGTGCCAGCAGTTACGTTGCCGCTTACAATGAGCAGTTCTTC	CASSYVAAYNEQFF
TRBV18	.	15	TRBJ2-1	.	TGTGCCAGCTCAAGACGGCGGGAACTGCACAATGAGCAGTTCTTC	CASSRRRELHNEQFF
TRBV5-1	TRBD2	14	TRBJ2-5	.	TGCGCCAGCAGCTCGGGGGGTACAAAAGAGACCCAGTACTTC	CASSSGGTKETQYF
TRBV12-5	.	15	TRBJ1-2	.	TGTGCTAGTGGTTTGGTGTTAGAGGGTAAAGATGGCTACACCTTC	CASGLVLEGKDGYTF
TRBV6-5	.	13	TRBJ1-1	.	TGTGCCACGGCGGCAGGGCGAAACACTGAAGCTTTCTTT	CATAAGRNTEAFF
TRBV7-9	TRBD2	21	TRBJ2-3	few	TGTGCCAGCAGCTTAAGGAGGGCGGGAGTCCGCGCCGTGACTAGCACAGATACGCAGTATTTT	CASSLRRAGVRAVTSTDTQYF
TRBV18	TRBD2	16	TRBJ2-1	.	TGTGCCAGCTCACCACCTCTAGGCGGGGGGGCCAATGAGCAGTTCTTC	CASSPPLGGGANEQFF
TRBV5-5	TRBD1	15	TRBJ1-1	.	TGTGCCAGCAGCTTGGCAGGGGGTAGGAGCACTGAAGCTTTCTTT	CASSLAGGRSTEAFF
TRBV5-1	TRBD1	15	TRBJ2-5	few	TGCGCCAGCAGCACAGAAGGGACAGAGCAAGAGACCCAGTACTTC	CASSTEGTEQETQYF
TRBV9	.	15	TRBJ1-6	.	TGTGCCAGCAGCGTAGGGACAGTGGCTAATTCACCCCTCCACTTT	CASSVGTVANSPLHF
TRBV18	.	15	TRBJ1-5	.	TGTGCCAGCTCACCCGAGTTGGGGGGTGGTCAGCCCCAGCATTTT	CASSPELGGGQPQHF
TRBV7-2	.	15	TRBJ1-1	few	TGTGCCAGCAGCTTAGGGGCCGGGGGGAACACTGAAGCTTTCTTT	CASSLGAGGNTEAFF
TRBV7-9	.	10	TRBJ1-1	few	TGTGCCGTAGGGTCTACTGAAGCTTTCTTT	CAVGSTEAFF
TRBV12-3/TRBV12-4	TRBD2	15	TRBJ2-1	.	TGTGCCAGCGCGAATAGCGGGAACATTCTCAATGAGCAGTTCTTC	CASANSGNILNEQFF
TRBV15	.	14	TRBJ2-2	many	TGTGCCACCAGCAAAGATGGGGCTACCGGGGAGCTGTTTTTT	CATSKDGATGELFF
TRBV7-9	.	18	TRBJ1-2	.	TGTGCCAGCAGCCCCGACGAAAGCCGGCCTCCTCAGGGCTATGGCTACACCTTC	CASSPDESRPPQGYGYTF
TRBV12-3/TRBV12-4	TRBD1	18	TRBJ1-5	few	TGTGCCAGCAGTAAAGGAGGGGGACAGGGTAGTAGCAATCAGCCCCAGCATTTT	CASSKGGGQGSSNQPQHF
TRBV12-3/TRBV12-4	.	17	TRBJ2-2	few	TGTGCCAGCAGTTTAAGGCGGAGCTTGTCGAACACCGGGGAGCTGTTTTTT	CASSLRRSLSNTGELFF
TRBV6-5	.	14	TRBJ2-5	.	TGTGCCAGCAGTTACTCGCAGGGGCAAGAGACCCAGTACTTC	CASSYSQGQETQYF